The present T cell receptor beta chain was sequenced within a study of regulatory T cells in long-lasting Graves disease. This clonotype has only a few counts. A read error may account for a junction end that differs from germline. Time point meaning: persistent/refractory GD, antithyroid drugs over 5 years with positive TRAb. RNA extracted from PBMCs served as the sequencing template. The CDR3 is 13 residues long. In germline, CDR1 is SSHAT, CDR2 FNYEAQ (reference sequence). Assembly of TCR beta libraries relied on iRepertoire HTBI primers together with Arm-PCR of CDR3 regions. TCRdb recomputed calls from the multiplex PCR reads with MiXCR, one row per CDR3 protein. Among 450,000 or so distinct CDR3 sequences, less than 25% were seen once, and the ten largest hold 7% to 9.5%.

The receptor's source is a female donor with Graves disease. The chain couples TRBV7-7 to TRBJ2-2; D is unclear. This specimen was peripheral blood mononuclear cells (PBMCs), taken when the disease was refractory, from a patient treated with antithyroid drugs. CDR3 amino acids: CASSLNRGGELFF. For the CDR3, the DNA is TGTGCTAGCAGCTTAAACAGAGGAGGGGAGCTGTTTTTT.